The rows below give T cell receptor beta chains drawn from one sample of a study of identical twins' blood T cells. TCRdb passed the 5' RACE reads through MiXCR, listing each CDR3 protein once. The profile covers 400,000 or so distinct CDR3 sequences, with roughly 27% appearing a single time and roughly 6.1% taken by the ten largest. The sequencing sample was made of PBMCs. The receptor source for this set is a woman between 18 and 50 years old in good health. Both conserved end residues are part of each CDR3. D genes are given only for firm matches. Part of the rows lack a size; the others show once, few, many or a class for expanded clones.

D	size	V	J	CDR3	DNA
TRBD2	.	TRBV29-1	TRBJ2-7	CSVDPGGIYEQYF	TGCAGCGTTGACCCGGGAGGTATCTACGAGCAGTACTTC
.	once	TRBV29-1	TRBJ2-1	CSVDRDTASYNEQFF	TGCAGCGTTGATAGGGACACGGCGTCCTACAATGAGCAGTTCTTC
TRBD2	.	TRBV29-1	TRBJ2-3	CSVTLICGRTDTQYF	TGCAGCGTCACCCTTATATGCGGGAGGACCGATACGCAGTATTTT
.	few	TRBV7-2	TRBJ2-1	CASSRSSSYNEQFF	TGTGCCAGCAGCCGCTCGAGCTCCTACAATGAGCAGTTCTTC
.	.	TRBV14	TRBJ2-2	CASSQARGGTGELFF	TGTGCCAGCAGCCAAGCCCGAGGGGGCACCGGGGAGCTGTTTTTT
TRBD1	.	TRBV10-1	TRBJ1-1	CASSRTGKNTEAFF	TGCGCCAGCAGCAGGACAGGGAAGAACACTGAAGCTTTCTTT
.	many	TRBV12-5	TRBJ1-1	CASGYTEAFF	TGTGCTAGTGGGTACACTGAAGCTTTCTTT
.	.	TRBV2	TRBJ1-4	CASRFGVPNEKLFF	TGTGCCAGCAGGTTCGGTGTTCCCAATGAAAAACTGTTTTTT
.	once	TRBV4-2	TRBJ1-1	CASSPSGGDPVGNTEAFF	TGTGCCAGCAGCCCCTCCGGTGGGGACCCCGTCGGGAACACTGAAGCTTTCTTT
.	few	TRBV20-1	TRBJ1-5	CSASGGSGPQHF	TGCAGTGCTAGCGGGGGGTCCGGGCCCCAGCATTTT
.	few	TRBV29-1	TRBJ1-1	CSALPLDRAAFF	TGCAGCGCCCTTCCACTCGACAGAGCGGCTTTCTTT
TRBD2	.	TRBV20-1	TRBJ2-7	CSARGLAGGLNYERYF	TGCAGTGCTAGAGGGTTAGCGGGAGGTCTAAATTACGAGCGGTACTTC
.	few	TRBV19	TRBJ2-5	CASSTGRIGTQYF	TGTGCCAGTAGTACTGGACGGATCGGGACCCAGTACTTC
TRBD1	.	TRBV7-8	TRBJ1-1	CASSWGRDSEAFF	TGTGCCAGCAGCTGGGGCCGGGACAGTGAAGCTTTCTTT
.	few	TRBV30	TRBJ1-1	CAWAVHTEAFF	TGTGCCTGGGCGGTCCACACTGAAGCTTTCTTT
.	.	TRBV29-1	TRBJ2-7	CSVGPPFSYEQHF	TGCAGCGTTGGACCTCCCTTCTCCTACGAGCAGCACTTC
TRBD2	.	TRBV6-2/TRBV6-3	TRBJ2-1	CASSYWGEGRYDEQFF	TGTGCCAGCAGTTACTGGGGGGAGGGCCGTTACGATGAGCAGTTCTTC